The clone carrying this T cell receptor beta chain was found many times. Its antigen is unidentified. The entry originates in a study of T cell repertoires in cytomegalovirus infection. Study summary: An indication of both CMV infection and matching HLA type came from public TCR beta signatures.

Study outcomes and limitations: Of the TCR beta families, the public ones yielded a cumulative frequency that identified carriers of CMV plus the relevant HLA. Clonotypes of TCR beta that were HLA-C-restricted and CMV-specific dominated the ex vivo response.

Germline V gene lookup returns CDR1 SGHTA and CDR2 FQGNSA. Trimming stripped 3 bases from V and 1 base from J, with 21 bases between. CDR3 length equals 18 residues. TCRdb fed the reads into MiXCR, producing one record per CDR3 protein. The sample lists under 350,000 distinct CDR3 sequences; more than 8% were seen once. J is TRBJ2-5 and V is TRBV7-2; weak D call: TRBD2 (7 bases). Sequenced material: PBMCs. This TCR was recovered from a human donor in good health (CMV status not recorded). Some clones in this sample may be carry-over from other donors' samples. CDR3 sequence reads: CASSFLVGGPTLQETQYF. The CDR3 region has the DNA TGTGCCAGCAGCTTTTTGGTCGGGGGGCCCACCCTCCAAGAGACCCAGTACTTC. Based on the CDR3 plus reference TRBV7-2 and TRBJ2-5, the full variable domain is GAGVSQSPSNKVTEKGKDVELRCDPISGHTALYWYRQSLGQGLEFLIYFQGNSAPDKSGLPSDRFSAERTGGSVSTLTIQRTQQEDSAVYLCASSFLVGGPTLQETQYFGPGTRLLVL.